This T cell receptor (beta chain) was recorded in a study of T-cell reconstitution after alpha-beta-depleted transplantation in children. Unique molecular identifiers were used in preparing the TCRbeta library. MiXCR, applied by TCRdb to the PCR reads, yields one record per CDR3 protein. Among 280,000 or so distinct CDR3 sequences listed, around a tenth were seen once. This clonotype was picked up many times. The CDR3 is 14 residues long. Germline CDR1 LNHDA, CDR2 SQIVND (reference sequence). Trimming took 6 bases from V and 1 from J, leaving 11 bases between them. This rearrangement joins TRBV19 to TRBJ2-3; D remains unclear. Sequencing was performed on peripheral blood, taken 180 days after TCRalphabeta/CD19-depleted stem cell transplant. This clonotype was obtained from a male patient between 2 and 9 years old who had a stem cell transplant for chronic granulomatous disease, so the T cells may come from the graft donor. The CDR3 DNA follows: TGTGCCAGTAGCATCGCGGCGGGCACAGATACGCAGTATTTT. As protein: CASSIAAGTDTQYF.